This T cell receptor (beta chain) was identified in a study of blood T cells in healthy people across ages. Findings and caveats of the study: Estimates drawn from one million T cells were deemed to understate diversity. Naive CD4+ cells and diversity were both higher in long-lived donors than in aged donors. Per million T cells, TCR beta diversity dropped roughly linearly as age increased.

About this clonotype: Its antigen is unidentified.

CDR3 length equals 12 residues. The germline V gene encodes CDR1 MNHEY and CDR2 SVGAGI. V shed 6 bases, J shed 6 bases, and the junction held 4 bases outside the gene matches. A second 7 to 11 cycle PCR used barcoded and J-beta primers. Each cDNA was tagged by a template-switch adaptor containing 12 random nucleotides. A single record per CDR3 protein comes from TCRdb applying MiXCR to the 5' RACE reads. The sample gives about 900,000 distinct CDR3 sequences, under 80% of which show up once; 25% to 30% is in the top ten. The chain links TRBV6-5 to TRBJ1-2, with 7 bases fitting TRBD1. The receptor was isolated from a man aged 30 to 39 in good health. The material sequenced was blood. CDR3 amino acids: CASRGGGDGYTF. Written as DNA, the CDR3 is TGTGCCAGCAGAGGAGGGGGCGATGGCTACACCTTC.